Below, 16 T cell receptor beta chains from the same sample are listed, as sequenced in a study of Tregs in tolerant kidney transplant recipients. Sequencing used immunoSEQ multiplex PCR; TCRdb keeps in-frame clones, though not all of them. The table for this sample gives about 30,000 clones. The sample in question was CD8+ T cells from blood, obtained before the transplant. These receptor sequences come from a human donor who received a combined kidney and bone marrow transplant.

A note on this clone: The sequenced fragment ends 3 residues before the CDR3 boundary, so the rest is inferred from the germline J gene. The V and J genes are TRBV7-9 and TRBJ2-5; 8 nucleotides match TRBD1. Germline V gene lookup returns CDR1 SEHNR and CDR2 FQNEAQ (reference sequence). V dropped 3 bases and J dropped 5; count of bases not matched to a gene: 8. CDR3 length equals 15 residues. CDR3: CASSFPQDREETQYF. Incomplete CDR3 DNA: TGTGCCAGCAGCTTTCCTCAGGACAGGGAGGAGACC.

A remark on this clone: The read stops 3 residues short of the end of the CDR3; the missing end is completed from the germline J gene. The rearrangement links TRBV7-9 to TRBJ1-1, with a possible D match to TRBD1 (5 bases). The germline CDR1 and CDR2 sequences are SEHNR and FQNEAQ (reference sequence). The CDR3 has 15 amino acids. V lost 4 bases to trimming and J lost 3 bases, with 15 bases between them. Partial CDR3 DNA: TGTGCCAGCAGCTCCTCGGACGAGGGGCACACTGAA. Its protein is CASSSSDEGHTE. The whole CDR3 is CASSSSDEGHTEAFF.

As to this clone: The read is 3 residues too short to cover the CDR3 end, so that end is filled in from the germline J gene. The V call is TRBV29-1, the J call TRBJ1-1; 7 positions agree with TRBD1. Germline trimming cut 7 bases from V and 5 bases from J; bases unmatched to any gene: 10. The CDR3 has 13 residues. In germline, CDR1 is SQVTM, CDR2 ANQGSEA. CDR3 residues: CSAEGARGTEAFF. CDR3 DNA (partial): TGCAGCGCCGAGGGGGCGCGAGGGACTGAA. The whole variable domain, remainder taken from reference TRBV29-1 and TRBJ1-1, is SAVISQKPSRDICQRGTSLTIQCQVDSQVTMMFWYRQQPGQSLTLIATANQGSEATYESGFVIDKFPISRPNLTFSTLTVSNMSPEDSSIYLCSAEGARGTEAFFGQGTRLTVV.

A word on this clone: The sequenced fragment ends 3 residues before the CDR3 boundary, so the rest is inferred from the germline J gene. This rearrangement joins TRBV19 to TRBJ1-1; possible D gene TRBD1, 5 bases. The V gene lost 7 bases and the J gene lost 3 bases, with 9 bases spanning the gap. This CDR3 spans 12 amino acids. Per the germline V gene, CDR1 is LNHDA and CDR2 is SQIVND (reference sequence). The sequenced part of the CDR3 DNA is TGTGCCAGTATGAGGGGTCACACTGAA. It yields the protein CASMRGHTE. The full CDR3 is CASMRGHTEAFF.

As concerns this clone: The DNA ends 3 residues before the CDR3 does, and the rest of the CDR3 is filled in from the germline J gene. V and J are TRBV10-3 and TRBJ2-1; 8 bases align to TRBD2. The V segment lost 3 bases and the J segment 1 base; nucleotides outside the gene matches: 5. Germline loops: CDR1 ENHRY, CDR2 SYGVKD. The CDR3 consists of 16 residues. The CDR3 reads CAISEELAVSYNEQFF. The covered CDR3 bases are TGTGCCATCAGTGAAGAACTAGCGGTTTCCTACAATGAG.

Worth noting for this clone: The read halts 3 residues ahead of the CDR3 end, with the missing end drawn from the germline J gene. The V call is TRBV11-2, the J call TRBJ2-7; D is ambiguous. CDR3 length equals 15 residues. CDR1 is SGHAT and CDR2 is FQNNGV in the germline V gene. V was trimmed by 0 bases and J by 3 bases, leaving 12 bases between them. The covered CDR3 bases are TGTGCCAGCAGCTTAGAAAGCCTAGGCTTCTACGAG. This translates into CASSLESLGFYE. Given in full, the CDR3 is CASSLESLGFYEQYF.

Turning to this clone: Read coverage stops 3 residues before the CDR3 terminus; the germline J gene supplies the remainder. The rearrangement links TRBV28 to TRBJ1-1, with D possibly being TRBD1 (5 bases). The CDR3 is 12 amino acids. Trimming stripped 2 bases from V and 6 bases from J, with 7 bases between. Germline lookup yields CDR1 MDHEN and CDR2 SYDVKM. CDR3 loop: CASSLGAAEAFF. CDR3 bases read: TGTGCCAGCAGTTTAGGGGCAGCTGAA.

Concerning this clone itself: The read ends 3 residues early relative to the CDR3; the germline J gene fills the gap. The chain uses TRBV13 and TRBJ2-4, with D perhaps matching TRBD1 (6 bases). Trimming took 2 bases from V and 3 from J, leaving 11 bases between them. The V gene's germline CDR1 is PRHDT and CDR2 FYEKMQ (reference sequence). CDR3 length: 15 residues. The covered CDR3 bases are TGTGCCAGCAGCTTAAGGGGGTTGGGCAAAAACATT. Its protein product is CASSLRGLGKNI. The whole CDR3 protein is CASSLRGLGKNIQYF. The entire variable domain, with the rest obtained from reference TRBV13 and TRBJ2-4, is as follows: AAGVIQSPRHLIKEKRETATLKCYPIPRHDTVYWYQQGPGQDPQFLISFYEKMQSDKGSIPDRFSAQQFSDYHSELNMSSLELGDSALYFCASSLRGLGKNIQYFGAGTRLSVL.

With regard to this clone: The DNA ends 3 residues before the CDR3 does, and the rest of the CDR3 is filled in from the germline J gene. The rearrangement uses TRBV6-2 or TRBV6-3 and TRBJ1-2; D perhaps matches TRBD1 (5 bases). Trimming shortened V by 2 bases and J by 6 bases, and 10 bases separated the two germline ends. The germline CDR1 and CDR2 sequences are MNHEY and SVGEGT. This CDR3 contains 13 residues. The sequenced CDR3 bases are TGTGCCAGCAGTTACCGGGGGGATGATGGC. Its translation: CASSYRGDDG. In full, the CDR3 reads CASSYRGDDGYTF.

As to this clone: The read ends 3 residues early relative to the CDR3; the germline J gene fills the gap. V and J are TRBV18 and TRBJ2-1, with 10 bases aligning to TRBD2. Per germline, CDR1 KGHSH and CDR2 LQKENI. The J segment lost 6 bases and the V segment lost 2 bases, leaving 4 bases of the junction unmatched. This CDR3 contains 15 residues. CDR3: CASSPTGLASNEQFF. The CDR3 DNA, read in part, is TGTGCCAGCTCACCAACGGGACTAGCGAGCAATGAG.

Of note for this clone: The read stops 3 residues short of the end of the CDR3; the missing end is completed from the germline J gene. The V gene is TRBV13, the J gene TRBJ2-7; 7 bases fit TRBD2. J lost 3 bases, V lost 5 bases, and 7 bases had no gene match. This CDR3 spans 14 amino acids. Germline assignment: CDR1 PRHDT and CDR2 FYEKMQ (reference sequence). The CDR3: CASSTSVAGYEQYF. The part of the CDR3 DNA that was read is TGTGCCAGCAGCACATCCGTAGCGGGCTACGAG.

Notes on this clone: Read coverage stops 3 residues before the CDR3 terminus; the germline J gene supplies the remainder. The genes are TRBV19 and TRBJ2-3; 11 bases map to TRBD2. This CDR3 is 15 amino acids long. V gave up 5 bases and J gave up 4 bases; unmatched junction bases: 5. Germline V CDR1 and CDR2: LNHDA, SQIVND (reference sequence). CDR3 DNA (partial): TGTGCCAGTAGTCTCGGGACTAGCGGCGCAGATACG. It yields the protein CASSLGTSGADT. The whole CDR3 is CASSLGTSGADTQYF.

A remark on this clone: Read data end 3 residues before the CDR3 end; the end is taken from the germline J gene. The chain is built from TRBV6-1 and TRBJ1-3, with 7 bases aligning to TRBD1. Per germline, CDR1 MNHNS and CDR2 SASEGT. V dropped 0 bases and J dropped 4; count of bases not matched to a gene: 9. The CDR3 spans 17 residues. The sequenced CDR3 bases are TGTGCCAGCAGTGAAGCTAGGACAGGAGGAACAGGAAACACC. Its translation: CASSEARTGGTGNT. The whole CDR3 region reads CASSEARTGGTGNTIYF.

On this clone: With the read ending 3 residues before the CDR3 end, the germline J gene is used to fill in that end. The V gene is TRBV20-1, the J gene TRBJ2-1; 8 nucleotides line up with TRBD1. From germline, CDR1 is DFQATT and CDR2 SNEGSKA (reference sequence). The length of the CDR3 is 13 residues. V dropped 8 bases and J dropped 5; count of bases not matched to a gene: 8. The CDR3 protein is CSRRGQVDNEQFF. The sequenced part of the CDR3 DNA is TGCAGTCGCCGGGGACAGGTGGACAATGAG.

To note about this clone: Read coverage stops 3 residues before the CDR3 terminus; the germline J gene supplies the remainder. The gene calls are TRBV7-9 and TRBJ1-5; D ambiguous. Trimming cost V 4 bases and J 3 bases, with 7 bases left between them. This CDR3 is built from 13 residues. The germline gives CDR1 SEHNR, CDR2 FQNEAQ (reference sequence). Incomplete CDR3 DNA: TGTGCCAGCAGCTCCGAACTCAATCAGCCC. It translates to CASSSELNQP. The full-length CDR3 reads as CASSSELNQPQHF. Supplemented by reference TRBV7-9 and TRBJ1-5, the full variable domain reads DTGVSQNPRHKITKRGQNVTFRCDPISEHNRLYWYRQTLGQGPEFLTYFQNEAQLEKSRLLSDRFSAERPKGSFSTLEIQRTEQGDSAMYLCASSSELNQPQHFGDGTRLSIL.

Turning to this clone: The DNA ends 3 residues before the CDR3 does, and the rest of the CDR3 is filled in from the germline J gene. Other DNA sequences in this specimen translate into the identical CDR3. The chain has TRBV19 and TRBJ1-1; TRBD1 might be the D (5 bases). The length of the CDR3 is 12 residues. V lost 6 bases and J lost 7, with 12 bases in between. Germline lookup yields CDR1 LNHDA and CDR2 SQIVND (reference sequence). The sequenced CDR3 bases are TGTGCCAGTAGACGGGGACTTGTTGAA. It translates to CASRRGLVE. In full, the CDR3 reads CASRRGLVEAFF. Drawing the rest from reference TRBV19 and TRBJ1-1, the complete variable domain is DGGITQSPKYLFRKEGQNVTLSCEQNLNHDAMYWYRQDPGQGLRLIYYSQIVNDFQKGDIAEGYSVSREKKESFPLTVTSAQKNPTAFYLCASRRGLVEAFFGQGTRLTVV.